The source of this TCR beta chain is a study of beta chain features in type 1 diabetes. Regarding the study as a whole: Shortening of TCRB CDR3s, moderate but significant, appeared in all four CD4+ subsets of Type 1 diabetes patients.

Points on this clone: Its target is unknown.

Per donor, one heparinised blood draw averaged about 110 mL. Based on CD45RO/CCR7/CD25/CD127/CD95/CD27, CD4+ regulatory, stem cell-like memory, naive and central memory cells were sorted. CDR1 is SNHLY, CDR2 FYNNEI, per germline. V lost 8 bases and J 8 bases, leaving 18 bases between the germline ends. This CDR3 spans 13 amino acids. As every portion of the isolated RNA was reverse transcribed, the sequencing read expressed TCRB transcripts. Libraries were prepared by immunoSEQ multiplex PCR; TCRdb keeps only in-frame clonotypes and omits some of them. The sample consists of about 340,000 clones, 13% of them appearing once.

The sample consisted of naive CD4+ T cells from blood. The origin of this receptor is a woman aged 18-30 years with type 1 diabetes. The V gene is TRBV2, the J gene TRBJ1-2; perhaps TRBD1 as D (5 bases). CDR3 nucleotides: TGTGCCAGCGATTCGGACACAAGTGAAGGCTACACCTTC. Protein: CASDSDTSEGYTF.